The 15 T cell receptor beta chains reported below all come from one sample, sequenced in a study of blood T cell repertoires in COVID-19. Assay used: immunoSEQ multiplex PCR; TCRdb lists only in-frame clones, some missing. The data contain 68,000 or so clones, around 83% of them seen just once; the ten biggest clones take up roughly 4%. Sample: peripheral blood. The receptors were sampled from a man aged 50-60 years with acute or convalescent COVID-19.

The chain joins TRBV11-3 to TRBJ2-5; 8 bases match TRBD2. In germline, CDR1 is SGHNT, CDR2 YENEEA. V lost 5 bases, J lost 1 base, and 12 bases stayed unmatched. The CDR3 length is 17 residues. CDR3 coding DNA: TGTGCCAGCAGCAAGAGACCGGGACTAGGCCGCCAAGAGACCCAGTACTTC. Encoded protein: CASSKRPGLGRQETQYF.

The V gene is TRBV7-8, the J gene TRBJ1-6, with no clear D. Between the trimmed V and J ends, which lost 6 bases and 8 bases, there was a span of 11 bases. The germline gives CDR1 SGHVS, CDR2 FQNEAQ. The CDR3 totals 13 residues. The CDR3 DNA reads as TGTGCCAGCAGGTGGCAAGGAGATTCACCCCTCCACTTT. Translated, it gives CASRWQGDSPLHF.

The sample holds one count of this clone. The chain employs TRBV15 and TRBJ1-4, with 9 bases matching TRBD1. The CDR3 totals 16 residues. J was trimmed by 7 bases and V by 5 bases; bases with no gene match: 11. CDR1 is LNHNV, CDR2 YYDKDF, per germline (reference sequence). CDR3 amino acids: CATSGGQGTGSEKLFF. The CDR3, as DNA: TGTGCCACCAGCGGGGGACAGGGTACGGGTAGTGAAAAACTGTTTTTT.

The gene calls are TRBV5-1 and TRBJ2-1, with a weak D call TRBD2 (5 bases). Germline values: CDR1 SGHRS, CDR2 YFSETQ. Trimming stripped 0 bases from V and 3 bases from J, with 10 bases between. The CDR3 runs 15 residues. The CDR3 DNA sequence: TGCGCCAGCAGCTTGGAGGTAGGGAGCTACAATGAGCAGTTCTTC. This gives the protein CASSLEVGSYNEQFF.

V is TRBV5-1 and J is TRBJ1-5; D is ambiguous. This CDR3 is 13 amino acids long. Per the germline V gene, CDR1 is SGHRS and CDR2 is YFSETQ. V lost 0 bases and J 7 bases, leaving 8 bases between the germline ends. CDR3 sequence reads: CASSLVGNQPQHF. CDR3 in DNA: TGCGCCAGCAGCTTGGTCGGGAACCAGCCCCAGCATTTT.

The CDR3 sequence is CASSLQGPTEAFF. The CDR3 region has the DNA TGTGCCAGCAGTTTGCAGGGGCCCACTGAAGCTTTCTTT. This chain joins TRBV28 and TRBJ1-1, with D perhaps matching TRBD1 (6 bases). The CDR3 has 13 residues. The ends were cut back, 3 bases at V and 4 bases at J, with 9 bases in the middle. Germline V CDR1 and CDR2: MDHEN, SYDVKM.

This chain connects TRBV25-1 to TRBJ2-3; 7 nucleotides agree with TRBD1. The CDR3 has 18 residues. V was clipped by 6 bases and J by 1 base; unmatched bases: 16. CDR1 and CDR2 from the germline V gene are MGHDK and SYGVNS. The CDR3 loop is CASSPKVRGTGGTDTQYF. DNA for the CDR3: TGTGCCAGCAGCCCGAAAGTCAGAGGAACAGGGGGCACAGATACGCAGTATTTT.

This rearrangement joins TRBV25-1 to TRBJ1-6; TRBD1 is a possible D gene (5 bases). Germline V gene sequence: CDR1 MGHDK, CDR2 SYGVNS. This CDR3 comprises 17 residues. V was clipped by 6 bases and J by 6 bases, with 21 bases between them. The CDR3 loop reads CASRAPIGGLGNSPLHF. The CDR3 coding sequence is TGTGCCAGCAGGGCTCCCATCGGGGGGTTGGGTAATTCACCCCTCCACTTT.

The chain combines TRBV18 with TRBJ2-5; tentative D call: TRBD2 (5 bases). V lost 1 base and J lost 3, with 6 bases in between. The CDR3 length is 13 residues. Germline assignment: CDR1 KGHSH and CDR2 LQKENI. This chain's CDR3 is CASSPQEEETQYF. In nucleotides, the CDR3 is TGTGCCAGCTCACCACAGGAGGAAGAGACCCAGTACTTC. Using reference TRBV18 and TRBJ2-5 for the parts outside the CDR3, the full variable domain is NAGVMQNPRHLVRRRGQEARLRCSPMKGHSHVYWYRQLPEEGLKFMVYLQKENIIDESGMPKERFSAEFPKEGPSILRIQQVVRGDSAAYFCASSPQEEETQYFGPGTRLLVL.

V is TRBV18 and J is TRBJ1-2; D perhaps matches TRBD1 (6 bases). This CDR3 has 12 amino acids. Deletions cut 3 bases from V and 4 bases from J, with 6 bases between. The germline V gene encodes CDR1 KGHSH and CDR2 LQKENI. The CDR3 DNA reads as TGTGCCAGCTCACCGGACAGCTATGGCTACACCTTC. This codes for CASSPDSYGYTF.

This sequence joins TRBV10-3 and TRBJ2-7; a possible D gene is TRBD1 (5 bases). The V and J ends lost 6 bases and 2 bases respectively, with 11 bases between them. Germline V CDR1 and CDR2: ENHRY, SYGVKD. The CDR3 is 13 residues long. CDR3 nucleotides: TGTGCCATCAGACAGGAGTCTCCCTACGAGCAGTACTTC. Amino acids: CAIRQESPYEQYF.

The J gene is TRBJ1-6, the V gene TRBV9; TRBD1 agrees at 10 bases. Germline assignment: CDR1 SGDLS and CDR2 YYNGEE. V shed 4 bases and J 6 bases; nucleotides not matched to a gene: 7. The CDR3 runs to 16 residues. The CDR3 nucleotides read TGTGCCAGCAGCCCTCGACAGGGGGCGGTTAATTCACCCCTCCACTTT. Its protein is CASSPRQGAVNSPLHF.

The chain uses TRBV7-9 and TRBJ2-7; 8 bases are a match to TRBD1. Germline loops: CDR1 SEHNR, CDR2 FQNEAQ (reference sequence). CDR3 length: 14 residues. J gave up 2 bases and V 5 bases, and 5 bases lay outside the gene matches. The CDR3 region is CASSRQGRAYEQYF. The DNA for the CDR3 is TGTGCCAGCAGCCGACAGGGGCGAGCCTACGAGCAGTACTTC.

This clone was observed a single time. The V and J genes are TRBV2 and TRBJ2-1; 8 bases are a match to TRBD2. J gave up 6 bases and V 5 bases, and 12 bases lay outside the gene matches. This CDR3 has 16 amino acids. Germline values: CDR1 SNHLY, CDR2 FYNNEI. CDR3 residues: CASSSAGALRSNEQFF. Here the CDR3 DNA reads TGTGCCAGCAGTTCAGCGGGGGCATTACGTAGCAATGAGCAGTTCTTC.

This clone appeared a few times. The genes are TRBV28 and TRBJ2-1; TRBD1 aligns across 9 bases. V gave up 5 bases and J gave up 2 bases; unmatched junction bases: 4. Germline V gives CDR1 MDHEN, CDR2 SYDVKM. The CDR3 runs to 15 residues. CDR3 protein: CASSLQGAAYNEQFF. CDR3 DNA: TGTGCCAGCAGTCTACAGGGGGCGGCCTACAATGAGCAGTTCTTC.